These 18 T cell receptor beta chains were sequenced from one sample in a study of OX40 agonist ivuxolimab in advanced cancers. The table came from immunoSEQ multiplex PCR; TCRdb's copy has only in-frame clones and leaves some out. Among approximately 44,000 clones, around 90% were seen once, and the ten largest hold roughly 15%. This material consisted of CD4+ or CD8+ T cells sorted from blood, taken in a trial of the OX40 agonist ivuxolimab. The receptor set was obtained from an adult with an advanced solid tumor such as melanoma, head and neck, liver or kidney cancer.

The chain has TRBV9 and TRBJ2-3; D not certain. The germline V and J ends were trimmed by 0 bases and 4 bases, with 9 bases remaining between them. The V gene's germline CDR1 is SGDLS and CDR2 YYNGEE. This CDR3 has 14 amino acids. DNA of the CDR3: TGTGCCAGCAGCGTAGTTGGAGCAGCAGATACGCAGTATTTT. Its protein is CASSVVGAADTQYF.

This chain connects TRBV27 to TRBJ1-2; no clear D. V was shortened by 0 bases and J by 5 bases, with 7 bases between the two germline ends. CDR1 and CDR2 (germline): MNHEY, SMNVEV (reference sequence). CDR3 length: 13 amino acids. The CDR3 sequence is CASSLSSWYGYTF. CDR3 DNA sequence: TGTGCCAGCAGTTTATCCTCTTGGTATGGCTACACCTTC.

V and J are TRBV4-1 and TRBJ2-3; TRBD1 matches at 7 bases. V lost 0 bases to trimming and J lost 0 bases; unmatched junction nucleotides: 0. Germline CDR1 is MGHRA and CDR2 is YSYEKL. This CDR3 is 15 amino acids long. The CDR3 sequence: CASSQETGSTDTQYF. CDR3 coding DNA: TGCGCCAGCAGCCAAGAGACAGGGAGCACAGATACGCAGTATTTT.

J is TRBJ2-5 and V is TRBV6-5, with TRBD1 matching 8 bases. There are 15 residues in the CDR3. J gave up 1 base and V 5 bases, and 6 bases lay outside the gene matches. The germline V gene has CDR1 MNHEY and CDR2 SVGAGI. The CDR3 nucleotides read TGTGCCAGCAGTCGAGGACAGGGACCCCAAGAGACCCAGTACTTC. It yields the protein CASSRGQGPQETQYF.

A single count supports this clone. This sequence joins TRBV5-4 and TRBJ2-7; D perhaps matches TRBD1 (7 bases). Germline CDR1 is SGHNT and CDR2 is YYREEE (reference sequence). This CDR3 comprises 14 residues. Trimming cost V 4 bases and J 3 bases, with 14 bases left between them. Here the CDR3 DNA reads TGTGCCAGCAGCCTTGGACAGGACTACTACGAGCAGTACTTC. It yields the protein CASSLGQDYYEQYF.

The DNA for the CDR3 is TGTGCCAGTAGTATCGGAAGTGGGGGTAATCAGCCCCAGCATTTT. This translates into CASSIGSGGNQPQHF. The chain uses TRBV19 and TRBJ1-5; tentatively, D is TRBD1 (5 bases). The CDR3 runs 15 residues. V shed 3 bases and J shed 4 bases, with 13 bases lying between them. Germline V gene lookup returns CDR1 LNHDA and CDR2 SQIVND (reference sequence).

This clone came up once. The genes are TRBV16 and TRBJ2-7; D gene uncertain. This CDR3 region has 14 residues. V was clipped by 0 bases and J by 0 bases, with 6 bases between them. Looked up from germline, CDR1 is KGHSY and CDR2 is FQNENV. In DNA, the CDR3 is TGTGCCAGCAGCCAATCCTCCATCTCCTACGAGCAGTACTTC. Translated: CASSQSSISYEQYF.

The chain links TRBV11-2 to TRBJ1-3; D not resolved. With 1 base removed from V and 0 bases from J, the gap between germline ends came to 13 bases. This CDR3 is built from 17 residues. Germline loops: CDR1 SGHAT, CDR2 FQNNGV. CDR3 region: CASSLVLERNSGNTIYF. CDR3 sequence (DNA): TGTGCCAGCAGCTTAGTCTTGGAAAGAAACTCTGGAAACACCATATATTTT.

This rearrangement joins TRBV9 to TRBJ2-2; maybe TRBD1 (6 bases). This CDR3 spans 15 amino acids. Germline values: CDR1 SGDLS, CDR2 YYNGEE. Trimming cost V 0 bases and J 6 bases, with 12 bases left between them. CDR3 protein: CASSVDQGWAGELFF. CDR3 bases: TGTGCCAGCAGCGTAGACCAGGGGTGGGCCGGGGAGCTGTTTTTT.

This chain joins TRBV5-6 and TRBJ2-7, with 8 bases fitting TRBD1. The J segment lost 0 bases and the V segment lost 4 bases, leaving 6 bases of the junction unmatched. Germline CDR1 is SGHDT and CDR2 is YYEEEE. This CDR3 has 15 amino acids. The DNA for the CDR3 is TGTGCCAGCAGCCCCGGGACAGGAACCTCCTACGAGCAGTACTTC. This encodes CASSPGTGTSYEQYF.

This chain joins TRBV10-1 and TRBJ2-1; 7 positions agree with TRBD1. V was pared by 0 bases and J by 9 bases, with 2 bases of the junction left unmatched. Germline loops: CDR1 WNHNN, CDR2 SYGVQD (reference sequence). This CDR3 has 13 residues. CDR3: CASSESRGLEQFF. CDR3 DNA: TGCGCCAGCAGTGAGTCGAGGGGGCTTGAGCAGTTCTTC.

This chain uses TRBV4-1 with TRBJ2-7; D is possibly TRBD1 or TRBD2 (5 bases each). Trimming took off 1 base at V and 5 bases at J, with 12 bases between the two ends. Per the germline V gene, CDR1 is MGHRA and CDR2 is YSYEKL. This CDR3 is built from 14 residues. The CDR3, as DNA: TGCGCCAGCAGCCAAGCAGGGAGTATGAACGAGCAGTACTTC. Translation: CASSQAGSMNEQYF.

This chain connects TRBV13 to TRBJ2-5, with a tentative D call TRBD2 (5 bases). CDR3 length: 14 amino acids. The germline V and J ends were trimmed by 1 base and 2 bases, with 8 bases remaining between them. Germline assignment: CDR1 PRHDT and CDR2 FYEKMQ (reference sequence). CDR3 in amino acids: CASSLVGIQETQYF. The CDR3 DNA sequence: TGTGCCAGCAGCTTAGTCGGGATTCAAGAGACCCAGTACTTC. The full variable domain, with the rest looked up from reference TRBV13 and TRBJ2-5, is AAGVIQSPRHLIKEKRETATLKCYPIPRHDTVYWYQQGPGQDPQFLISFYEKMQSDKGSIPDRFSAQQFSDYHSELNMSSLELGDSALYFCASSLVGIQETQYFGPGTRLLVL.

This chain joins TRBV27 and TRBJ2-7; 7 positions match TRBD1. Trimming removed 5 bases from V and 3 bases from J; junction bases left unmatched: 10. From germline, CDR1 is MNHEY and CDR2 SMNVEV (reference sequence). This CDR3 has 15 residues. CDR3 residues: CASSPLLGQFYEQYF. CDR3 nucleotide sequence: TGTGCCAGCAGTCCGCTTTTGGGACAGTTCTACGAGCAGTACTTC.

The chain links TRBV7-2 to TRBJ2-3; D is uncertain. CDR1 SGHTA and CDR2 FQGNSA come from the germline V gene. The CDR3 covers 13 residues. The ends were cut back, 3 bases at V and 6 bases at J, with 10 bases in the middle. The CDR3 bases are TGTGCCAGCAGCTTCCTGCGATGGGATACGCAGTATTTT. The encoded protein is CASSFLRWDTQYF.

The chain couples TRBV28 to TRBJ1-5, with a possible D match to TRBD1 (5 bases). The V and J ends lost 4 bases and 3 bases respectively, with 16 bases between them. CDR1 is MDHEN, CDR2 SYDVKM, per germline. The CDR3 has 16 residues. Here the CDR3 DNA reads TGTGCCAGCAGTTCGCCCGGGACGGCCTACAATCAGCCCCAGCATTTT. It encodes CASSSPGTAYNQPQHF.

The chain carries TRBV4-1 and TRBJ2-3, with 14 nucleotides matching TRBD2. CDR1 and CDR2 (germline): MGHRA, YSYEKL. Trimming at V came to 1 base and at J to 5 bases, leaving 5 bases not matched to a gene. The CDR3 is 17 amino acids. In nucleotides, the CDR3 is TGCGCCAGCAGCCAAGGTCCGGGACTAGCGGGAGAAGATACGCAGTATTTT. Its translation: CASSQGPGLAGEDTQYF.

This chain connects TRBV10-2 to TRBJ2-7; 11 nucleotides align to TRBD2. The CDR3 is 16 amino acids. J was trimmed by 2 bases and V by 2 bases; bases with no gene match: 5. Germline V gene sequence: CDR1 WSHSY, CDR2 SAAADI. This chain's CDR3 is CASSEPLAGEAYEQYF. For the CDR3, the DNA is TGCGCCAGCAGTGAGCCACTAGCGGGAGAGGCCTACGAGCAGTACTTC.